The clone carrying this T cell receptor beta chain was counted a few times. The data derive from a study of identical twins. TCRdb reprocessed the 5' RACE reads with MiXCR, giving one entry per CDR3 protein. The repertoire has more than 200,000 distinct CDR3 sequences, 11% to 15% of them found once; the top ten carry around 8.3%. Sequencing was performed on memory (CD45RO+) T cells sorted from blood. The sequence was collected from a woman aged 18-29 years in good health.

The CDR3 sequence is CASSLLGHSTYEQYF. The CDR3, as DNA: TGTGCCAGCAGCTTACTAGGACACTCCACCTACGAGCAGTACTTC. V and J are TRBV7-2 and TRBJ2-7; a possible D gene is TRBD1 (5 bases). The CDR3 has 15 amino acids. Germline CDR1 SGHTA, CDR2 FQGNSA. V was shortened by 2 bases and J by 2 bases, with 13 bases between the two germline ends.